These 15 T cell receptor beta chains were all obtained from the same sample, sequenced in a study of PD-1 blockade in classical Hodgkin lymphoma. Clones were read by immunoSEQ multiplex PCR, and TCRdb kept only the in-frame ones, dropping some. The top ten clones hold less than 3.5% of a sample with some 70,000 clones, 85% to 95% of them seen once. Regarding time point: newly diagnosed, previously untreated cHL patient sample. The sequencing input was peripheral blood mononuclear cells (PBMCs). Receptors were obtained from a human donor with classical Hodgkin lymphoma.

This clone was detected once. This sequence joins TRBV28 and TRBJ2-1; 9 bases line up with TRBD1. This CDR3 contains 15 residues. The trim removed 6 bases at V and 0 bases at J, leaving 3 bases unmatched. The germline CDR1 and CDR2 sequences are MDHEN and SYDVKM. CDR3 nucleotides: TGTGCCAGCAGGCCGGACAGGGGCTCCTACAATGAGCAGTTCTTC. The encoded protein is CASRPDRGSYNEQFF.

The chain combines TRBV27 with TRBJ2-7; 10 bases line up with TRBD2. The CDR3 sequence is 15 residues long. V shed 7 bases and J 3 bases; nucleotides not matched to a gene: 9. Germline V lookup: CDR1 MNHEY, CDR2 SMNVEV (reference sequence). DNA for the CDR3: TGTGCCAGCAAGCACAGGGCTAGCGGGGGCTACGAGCAGTACTTC. It encodes CASKHRASGGYEQYF.

The chain combines TRBV28 with TRBJ2-2; 7 nucleotides agree with TRBD2. The CDR3 has 17 amino acids. The V gene end was trimmed by 5 bases and the J gene end by 2 bases; junction bases not matched to a gene: 11. Looked up from germline, CDR1 is MDHEN and CDR2 is SYDVKM. The CDR3 region has the DNA TGTGCCAGCAGTCCTAGAGGACTAGTTGATAACACCGGGGAGCTGTTTTTT. Translated: CASSPRGLVDNTGELFF.

The chain uses TRBV11-3 and TRBJ2-2, with TRBD2 identical over 7 bases. V dropped 1 base and J dropped 3; count of bases not matched to a gene: 5. This CDR3 has 16 residues. The V gene's germline CDR1 is SGHNT and CDR2 YENEEA. CDR3 nucleotide sequence: TGTGCCAGCAGCTTAGTGAGCGGGAAGCACACCGGGGAGCTGTTTTTT. This encodes CASSLVSGKHTGELFF. The full variable domain, its missing parts supplied by reference TRBV11-3 and TRBJ2-2, is EAGVVQSPRYKIIEKKQPVAFWCNPISGHNTLYWYLQNLGQGPELLIRYENEEAVDDSQLPKDRFSAERLKGVDSTLKIQPAELGDSAVYLCASSLVSGKHTGELFFGEGSRLTVL.

This clone came up once. The gene calls are TRBV20-1 and TRBJ1-2; D not resolved. This CDR3 has 11 residues. Germline V CDR1 and CDR2: DFQATT, SNEGSKA (reference sequence). V shed 5 bases and J shed 5 bases, with 9 bases lying between them. The CDR3 sequence is CSALVDYGYTF. DNA for the CDR3: TGCAGTGCTCTGGTGGATTATGGCTACACCTTC.

The chain joins TRBV6-5 to TRBJ1-1, with a tentative D call TRBD1 (5 bases). The CDR3 runs to 14 residues. The ends were cut back, 2 bases at V and 6 bases at J, with 13 bases in the middle. The germline V gene encodes CDR1 MNHEY and CDR2 SVGAGI. DNA of the CDR3: TGTGCCAGCAGTTACGGGGGAGCGATACCTGAAGCTTTCTTT. Translation gives CASSYGGAIPEAFF.

V usage is TRBV5-1 and J usage is TRBJ2-2; no definite D call. Per the germline V gene, CDR1 is SGHRS and CDR2 is YFSETQ. Trimming stripped 0 bases from V and 4 bases from J, with 13 bases between. The CDR3 contains 16 residues. DNA for the CDR3: TGCGCCAGCAGCTTGGGATCCGTAATCGCCACCGGGGAGCTGTTTTTT. As protein: CASSLGSVIATGELFF.

The V and J genes are TRBV19 and TRBJ1-2, with D hard to call. Germline values: CDR1 LNHDA, CDR2 SQIVND (reference sequence). CDR3 length: 19 residues. The ends were cut back, 2 bases at V and 0 bases at J, with 22 bases in the middle. In DNA, the CDR3 is TGTGCCAGTAGTATACAACCGGGGAGGGTAGGATTTTCTAACTATGGCTACACCTTC. It specifies CASSIQPGRVGFSNYGYTF.

This sequence joins TRBV2 and TRBJ1-2; no definite D call. Germline V gives CDR1 SNHLY, CDR2 FYNNEI. Trimming removed 6 bases from V and 4 bases from J, with 15 bases in between. CDR3 length equals 14 residues. The CDR3 nucleotides read TGTGCCAGCAGCGTAGTGCGCTTTGGCTATGGCTACACCTTC. It codes for CASSVVRFGYGYTF.

The gene calls are TRBV7-9 and TRBJ1-1, with a possible D match to TRBD1 (6 bases). Germline CDR1 and CDR2: SEHNR and FQNEAQ (reference sequence). V lost 4 bases, J lost 1 base, and 13 bases lay in between. This CDR3 contains 15 residues. CDR3 region: CASSSHRVRNTEAFF. DNA for the CDR3: TGTGCCAGCAGCTCCCACAGGGTGCGGAACACTGAAGCTTTCTTT.

The chain links TRBV5-4 to TRBJ2-5; 10 positions agree with TRBD1. The CDR3 runs to 16 residues. Per the germline V gene, CDR1 is SGHNT and CDR2 is YYREEE (reference sequence). V was pared by 1 base and J by 5 bases, with 8 bases of the junction left unmatched. The CDR3 nucleotides are TGTGCCAGCAGCTTGAGGACAGGGGGGCAGGGGGAGACCCAGTACTTC. It is translated as CASSLRTGGQGETQYF.

The chain carries TRBV9 and TRBJ2-2; no definite D call. Trimming pared 5 bases from V and 0 bases from J, leaving 14 bases between. Looked up from germline, CDR1 is SGDLS and CDR2 is YYNGEE. CDR3 length: 16 residues. CDR3 nucleotide sequence: TGTGCCAGCAGTCAAACACGGAGTGCGAACACCGGGGAGCTGTTTTTT. Amino acid sequence: CASSQTRSANTGELFF. Combining the CDR3 with reference TRBV9 and TRBJ2-2 gives the whole variable domain DSGVTQTPKHLITATGQRVTLRCSPRSGDLSVYWYQQSLDQGLQFLIQYYNGEERAKGNILERFSAQQFPDLHSELNLSSLELGDSALYFCASSQTRSANTGELFFGEGSRLTVL.

This chain joins TRBV18 and TRBJ2-7, with TRBD2 matching over 10 bases. With 0 bases clipped from V and 0 bases from J, the junction kept 5 bases outside the gene matches. This CDR3 spans 17 amino acids. CDR1 is KGHSH and CDR2 is LQKENI in the germline V gene. CDR3 loop: CASSPPGLAGASYEQYF. DNA for the CDR3: TGTGCCAGCTCACCACCGGGGCTAGCGGGGGCCTCCTACGAGCAGTACTTC.

CDR3 sequence reads: CASCPGGYSDTQYF. The CDR3 region has the DNA TGTGCCAGCTGCCCTGGAGGGTATTCGGATACGCAGTATTTT. The chain recombines TRBV6-5 with TRBJ2-3; TRBD2 might be the D (6 bases). V lost 8 bases and J 6 bases, leaving 18 bases between the germline ends. The CDR3 loop spans 14 amino acids. Germline V gives CDR1 MNHEY, CDR2 SVGAGI.

The chain recombines TRBV12-5 with TRBJ1-1; D is ambiguous. The germline gives CDR1 LGHNT, CDR2 FRNRAP. The CDR3 has 14 residues. The ends were cut back, 7 bases at V and 1 base at J, with 13 bases in the middle. CDR3 residues: CASAVRDTNTEAFF. CDR3 DNA: TGTGCTAGTGCCGTGAGAGACACGAACACTGAAGCTTTCTTT.